The rows below give T cell receptor beta chains drawn from one sample of a study of T cell responses to AZD1222 COVID-19 vaccine. Assay: immunoSEQ multiplex PCR; the TCRdb copy retains only in-frame clones and omits some. The repertoire holds about 110,000 clones, with approximately 90% as singletons. Material: peripheral blood, obtained 28 days after the second AZD1222 dose. These receptors came from an adult who received the AZD1222 COVID-19 vaccine. Both conserved end residues are part of each CDR3. The D gene is left open where the match is weak. The size field is filled for only some rows; it gives once, few, many or a size class.

clone_size d_call j_call v_call cdr3_nt cdr3_aa
NA NA TRBJ1-2 TRBV24-1 TGTGCCACCAGGGGGAATACTAACTATGGCTACACCTTC CATRGNTNYGYTF
NA NA TRBJ1-5 TRBV11-2 TGTGCCAGCAGCTTTTCGGGGCAAGCAAATCAGCCCCAGCATTTT CASSFSGQANQPQHF
NA TRBD2 TRBJ2-3 TRBV7-3 TGTGCCAGCAGCTTAATGTCTAGCGGGAGCACAGATACGCAGTATTTT CASSLMSSGSTDTQYF
NA NA TRBJ2-1 TRBV5-1 TGCGCCAGCAGCTTGGCAGGGGACAATGAGCAGTTCTTC CASSLAGDNEQFF
NA NA TRBJ2-6 TRBV10-3 TGTGCCATCAGTGAGTCTGGCAGGGGTGGGGCCAACGTCCTGACTTTC CAISESGRGGANVLTF
once NA TRBJ2-7 TRBV4-3 TGCGCCAGCAGCCCTAAATGGGGGCCCTACGAGCAGTACTTC CASSPKWGPYEQYF
NA NA TRBJ1-5 TRBV28 TGTGCCAGCAGTACAGAGTCTTCAACCCCTCAGCCCCAGCATTTT CASSTESSTPQPQHF
NA TRBD1 TRBJ1-6 TRBV27 TGTGCCAGCAGACAGGGGGTTCTGGTTTCACCCCTCCACTTT CASRQGVLVSPLHF
NA TRBD2 TRBJ2-3 TRBV6-5 TGTGCCAGCACAAATAGCGGGGGAAGCACAGATACGCAGTATTTT CASTNSGGSTDTQYF
NA TRBD1 TRBJ2-3 TRBV5-1 TGCGCCAGCAGCCCGGGACAGCATAAGGATACGCAGTATTTT CASSPGQHKDTQYF
NA NA TRBJ1-6 TRBV7-2 TGTGCCAGCAGCTTCCGCAGGGATAATTCACCCCTCCACTTT CASSFRRDNSPLHF
NA TRBD2 TRBJ2-3 TRBV6-5 TGTGCCAGCATGGAGCGGGAGGCAGATACGCAGTATTTT CASMEREADTQYF
NA NA TRBJ2-1 TRBV12-3/TRBV12-4 TGTGCCAGCAAGGGCAGGGCATACAATGAGCAGTTCTTC CASKGRAYNEQFF
NA TRBD1 TRBJ1-4 TRBV7-9 TGTGCCAGCAGCTTTGGGACAGGGAATGAAAAACTGTTTTTT CASSFGTGNEKLFF
NA NA TRBJ1-2 TRBV4-1 TGCGCCAGCAGCCAAGATTCCACTAACTATGGCTACACCTTC CASSQDSTNYGYTF
NA TRBD1 TRBJ2-2 TRBV5-1 TGCGCCAGCAGCTTGGAAGGCGGGTTAGGACAGGGGAACACCGGGGAGCTGTTTTTT CASSLEGGLGQGNTGELFF
NA TRBD2 TRBJ2-3 TRBV4-1 TGCGCCAGCAGCCAAGTCCGGGGGGGATCAGATACGCAGTATTTT CASSQVRGGSDTQYF
NA TRBD1 TRBJ1-3 TRBV28 TGTGCCAGCAGTTTGCGAGAGGGACAGGGGGCTGGAAACACCATATATTTT CASSLREGQGAGNTIYF
NA TRBD1 TRBJ2-7 TRBV7-6 TGTGCCAGCAGCTTAAGTGACGGGACAGGGCTATACGAGCAGTACTTC CASSLSDGTGLYEQYF
NA NA TRBJ1-1 TRBV5-1 TGCGCCAGCAGCTTGGCAGGGGAGGACACTGAAGCTTTCTTT CASSLAGEDTEAFF